The sequence of this T cell receptor beta chain was determined in a study of T cells after yellow fever vaccination. Each CDR3 protein gets one entry after TCRdb re-called the 5' RACE reads with MiXCR. Found here are hundreds of thousands of distinct CDR3 sequences, roughly 8.7% of them singletons; the top ten hold over 3%. Trimming cost V 2 bases and J 5 bases, with 19 bases left between them. This CDR3 comprises 17 residues. The germline CDR1 and CDR2 sequences are SEHNR and FQNEAQ (reference sequence). The TCR originated in a man aged 18 to 30 who received the YFV17D yellow fever vaccine. The gene calls are TRBV7-9 and TRBJ2-4, with D perhaps being TRBD1 or TRBD2 (5 bases each). This specimen was CD4+ T cells sorted from PBMCs, taken 5 days after the yellow fever booster vaccination. CDR3 DNA: TGTGCCAGCAGCTTAAGCCAGGGCCGGGGCAGGGAAAACATTCAGTACTTC. Its translation: CASSLSQGRGRENIQYF. The full variable domain, completed using reference TRBV7-9 and TRBJ2-4, is DTGVSQNPRHKITKRGQNVTFRCDPISEHNRLYWYRQTLGQGPEFLTYFQNEAQLEKSRLLSDRFSAERPKGSFSTLEIQRTEQGDSAMYLCASSLSQGRGRENIQYFGAGTRLSVL.